This TCR beta chain was captured by sequencing in a study of blood T cells in healthy people across ages. Points from the study as a whole: Among long-lived donors, naive CD4+ cells were more numerous and diversity higher than in aged donors. Estimates based on one million T cells were treated as lower bounds.

Details on this clonotype: Its antigen is not known.

Together with a sample-barcoded 5' primer, a J-beta primer mix was included in a second PCR lasting about 7 to 12 cycles. TCRdb fed the 5' RACE reads into MiXCR, producing one record per CDR3 protein. The repertoire includes about 780,000 distinct CDR3 sequences, under 80% of them detected once, and about 27% sits in the top ten. Donation came from healthy Caucasian individuals in Russia who were aged 6 to 90. Sequenced material: blood. This TCR derives from a man aged 25 to 40 in good health.

The CDR3 region has the DNA TGCAGTGCGTCCTTTAGGGATAGCAATCAGCCCCAGCATTTT. This translates into CSASFRDSNQPQHF. V usage is TRBV20-1 and J usage is TRBJ1-5, with D uncertain. Germline V gives CDR1 DFQATT, CDR2 SNEGSKA (reference sequence). This CDR3 is 14 amino acids long. Trimming removed 6 bases at V and 0 bases at J, with 12 bases between.